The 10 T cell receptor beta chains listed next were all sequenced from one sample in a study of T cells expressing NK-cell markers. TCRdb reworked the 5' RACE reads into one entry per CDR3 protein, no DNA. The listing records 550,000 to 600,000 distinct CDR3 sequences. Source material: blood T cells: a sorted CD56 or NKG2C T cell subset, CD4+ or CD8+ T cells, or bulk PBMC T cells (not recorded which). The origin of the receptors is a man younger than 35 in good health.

The CDR3 sequence is CAISESLVGGAEQYF. The chain combines TRBV10-3 with TRBJ2-7; the D call of TRBD1 rests on TCRdb alone, since no DNA is present to check it. This CDR3 has 15 amino acids. Germline V CDR1 and CDR2: ENHRY, SYGVKD.

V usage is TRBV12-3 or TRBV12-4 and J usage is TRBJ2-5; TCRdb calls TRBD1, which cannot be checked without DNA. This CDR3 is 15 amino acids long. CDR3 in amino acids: CASSLGTGDLETQYF.

CDR3 amino acids: CASPERGPVQETQYF. The chain combines TRBV18 with TRBJ2-5; TCRdb's D call of TRBD1 is untestable without DNA. CDR1 and CDR2 (germline): KGHSH, LQKENI. The CDR3 has 15 amino acids. Combining the CDR3 with reference TRBV18 and TRBJ2-5 gives the whole variable domain NAGVMQNPRHLVRRRGQEARLRCSPMKGHSHVYWYRQLPEEGLKFMVYLQKENIIDESGMPKERFSAEFPKEGPSILRIQQVVRGDSAAYFCASPERGPVQETQYFGPGTRLLVL.

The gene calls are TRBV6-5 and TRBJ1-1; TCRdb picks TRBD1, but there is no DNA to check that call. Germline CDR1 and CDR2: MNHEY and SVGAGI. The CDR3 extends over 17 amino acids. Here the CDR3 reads CASSYSLVRGGNTEAFF.

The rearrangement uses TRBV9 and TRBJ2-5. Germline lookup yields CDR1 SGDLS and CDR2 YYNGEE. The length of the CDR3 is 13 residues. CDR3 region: CASNGPRQETQYF.

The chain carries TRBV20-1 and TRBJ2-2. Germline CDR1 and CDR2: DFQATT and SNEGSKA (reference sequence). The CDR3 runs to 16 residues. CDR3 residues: CSARNPTDGITGELFF.

The CDR3 sequence is CASSEGQGGGYEQYF. This chain uses TRBV5-1 with TRBJ2-7; the D gene TCRdb calls, TRBD1, cannot be checked with no DNA. CDR1 and CDR2 (germline): SGHRS, YFSETQ. The CDR3 runs to 15 residues.

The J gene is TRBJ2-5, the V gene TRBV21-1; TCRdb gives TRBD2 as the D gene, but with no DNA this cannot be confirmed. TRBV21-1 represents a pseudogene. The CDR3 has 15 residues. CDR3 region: CASSKGEAGQETQYF.

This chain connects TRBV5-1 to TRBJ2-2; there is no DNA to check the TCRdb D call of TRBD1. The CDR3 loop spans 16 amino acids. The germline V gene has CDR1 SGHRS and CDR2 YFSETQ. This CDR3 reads CASTLDGQGAGGELFF.

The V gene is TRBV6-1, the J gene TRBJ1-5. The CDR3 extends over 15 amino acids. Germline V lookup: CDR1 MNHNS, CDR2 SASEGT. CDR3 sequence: CASSEGLRRNQPQHF.